A single sample is the source of the 23 T cell receptor beta chains below, sequenced in a study of cytomegalovirus exposure and HLA in healthy donors. Primers for the PCR totalled 60 Vbeta and 13 Jbeta. Method: immunoSEQ multiplex PCR; TCRdb's copy keeps in-frame clones and lacks some. The data hold approximately 100,000 clones, with over 9% observed a single time. Sequenced material: PBMCs. Receptor source: a middle-aged man in good health and CMV-seropositive.

This clone was recorded a few times. The rearrangement uses TRBV7-9 and TRBJ1-1; 7 bases are a match to TRBD1. This CDR3 region has 14 residues. V shed 5 bases and J 7 bases; nucleotides not matched to a gene: 10. CDR1 and CDR2 from the germline V gene are SEHNR and FQNEAQ (reference sequence). In DNA form, the CDR3 reads TGTGCCAGCAGCAACCGGGACAGAATTAATGAAGCTTTCTTT. This sequence encodes CASSNRDRINEAFF.

This clone has only a few counts. The chain uses TRBV9 and TRBJ1-5; 10 nucleotides align to TRBD1. CDR1 is SGDLS and CDR2 is YYNGEE in the germline V gene. V was clipped by 7 bases and J by 5 bases; unmatched bases: 0. This CDR3 has 12 amino acids. This CDR3 reads CASGQGDQPQHF. The CDR3 region has the DNA TGTGCCAGCGGACAGGGGGATCAGCCCCAGCATTTT.

The DNA for the CDR3 is TGTGCCAGCAGCTCAACAGGACAGGGGATCCGCGGAGATTCTCAGTACTTC. Protein: CASSSTGQGIRGDSQYF. V gene TRBV7-8 combines with J gene TRBJ2-4; 9 bases line up with TRBD1. The V gene's germline CDR1 is SGHVS and CDR2 FQNEAQ. CDR3 length: 17 residues. J lost 12 bases, V lost 4 bases, and 19 bases had no gene match. Full variable domain (rest looked up from reference TRBV7-8 and TRBJ2-4): GAGVSQSPRYKVAKRGQDVALRCDPISGHVSLFWYQQALGQGPEFLTYFQNEAQLDKSGLPSDRFFAERPEGSVSTLKIQRTQQEDSAVYLCASSSTGQGIRGDSQYFGAGTRLSVL.

This clone was seen a few times. This chain links TRBV14 with TRBJ2-5, with a possible D match to TRBD2 (6 bases). Germline V lookup: CDR1 SGHDN, CDR2 FVKESK. The V and J ends lost 4 bases and 4 bases respectively, with 19 bases between them. This CDR3 has 16 amino acids. The CDR3 spells CASSRLGSGWGETQYF. The CDR3 DNA follows: TGTGCCAGCAGCCGCCTTGGGAGCGGGTGGGGAGAGACCCAGTACTTC.

This clone showed up just once. This chain joins TRBV9 and TRBJ1-1; D not certain. The ends were cut back, 0 bases at V and 4 bases at J, with 19 bases in the middle. The CDR3 runs to 17 residues. CDR1 SGDLS and CDR2 YYNGEE come from the germline V gene. CDR3 sequence: CASSVDYGGAHTTEAFF. The CDR3 DNA is TGTGCCAGCAGCGTAGACTACGGTGGAGCACACACCACTGAAGCTTTCTTT.

The rearrangement joins TRBV15 to TRBJ1-5, with no clear D. CDR3 length equals 16 residues. Germline CDR1 is LNHNV and CDR2 is YYDKDF (reference sequence). Deletions cut 3 bases from V and 3 bases from J, with 15 bases between. The CDR3 DNA is TGTGCCACCAGCAGCCATCTTGGCGGGGTCAATCAGCCCCAGCATTTT. Translation: CATSSHLGGVNQPQHF. Full variable domain (rest looked up from reference TRBV15 and TRBJ1-5): DAMVIQNPRYQVTQFGKPVTLSCSQTLNHNVMYWYQQKSSQAPKLLFHYYDKDFNNEADTPDNFQSRRPNTSFCFLDIRSPGLGDTAMYLCATSSHLGGVNQPQHFGDGTRLSIL.

This clone was seen only a few times. This chain links TRBV11-3 with TRBJ2-7; perhaps TRBD1 as D (6 bases). V dropped 5 bases and J dropped 5 bases, with 19 bases sitting between them. The germline gives CDR1 SGHNT, CDR2 YENEEA. The CDR3 has 15 residues. CDR3 protein: CASSPRTLGAHEQYF. CDR3 in DNA: TGTGCCAGCAGCCCTAGGACTCTGGGGGCGCACGAGCAGTACTTC. The full variable domain, its missing parts supplied by reference TRBV11-3 and TRBJ2-7, is EAGVVQSPRYKIIEKKQPVAFWCNPISGHNTLYWYLQNLGQGPELLIRYENEEAVDDSQLPKDRFSAERLKGVDSTLKIQPAELGDSAVYLCASSPRTLGAHEQYFGPGTRLTVT.

V is TRBV14 and J is TRBJ1-2; D possibly corresponds to TRBD1 (6 bases). The CDR3 runs to 15 residues. V was trimmed by 1 base and J by 0 bases, leaving 9 bases between them. Germline values: CDR1 SGHDN, CDR2 FVKESK. The CDR3 sequence is CASSQGGGANYGYTF. DNA for the CDR3: TGTGCCAGCAGCCAAGGAGGGGGTGCTAACTATGGCTACACCTTC.

This clone was counted a few times. The chain carries TRBV6-9 and TRBJ1-4, with D unresolved. Germline V gene sequence: CDR1 MNHGY, CDR2 SVAAGI. The V gene lost 5 bases and the J gene lost 0 bases, with 13 bases spanning the gap. The CDR3 totals 16 residues. In DNA form, the CDR3 reads TGTGCCAGCAGTGCAGCCCCGCGGGCAACTAATGAAAAACTGTTTTTT. It translates to CASSAAPRATNEKLFF.

This clone has a handful of counts. The chain has TRBV27 and TRBJ2-7, with 7 bases that match TRBD1. The CDR3 length is 13 residues. V dropped 6 bases and J dropped 5; count of bases not matched to a gene: 7. Germline V gene sequence: CDR1 MNHEY, CDR2 SMNVEV (reference sequence). The CDR3 is CASRPTGLHEQYF. DNA of the CDR3: TGTGCCAGCAGACCGACAGGGCTCCACGAGCAGTACTTC.

This chain joins TRBV15 and TRBJ2-5, with TRBD2 matching 10 bases. Per germline, CDR1 LNHNV and CDR2 YYDKDF (reference sequence). V lost 5 bases and J lost 3; bases outside the gene matches: 6. This CDR3 is built from 15 residues. The CDR3 DNA sequence: TGTGCCACCAGCCTTTTTCTAGCGGGAGAAGAGACCCAGTACTTC. Its protein is CATSLFLAGEETQYF.

The V and J genes are TRBV6-5 and TRBJ2-2; 10 nucleotides agree with TRBD2. The CDR3 is 14 amino acids. Trimming took 10 bases from V and 7 from J; bases not matched to a gene: 9. Germline CDR1 reads MNHEY; CDR2 reads SVGAGI. The CDR3: CAIAGTSDGGELFF. In DNA, the CDR3 is TGTGCCATCGCCGGGACTAGCGACGGCGGGGAGCTGTTTTTT.

There are a few counts of this clone. CDR3 amino acids: CASSFGGGDQPQHF. CDR3 nucleotide sequence: TGTGCCAGCAGCTTCGGAGGTGGGGATCAGCCCCAGCATTTT. The V gene is TRBV5-6, the J gene TRBJ1-5; unclear D gene. CDR3 size: 14 residues. V lost 2 bases, J lost 5 bases, and 11 bases lay in between. Germline CDR1 and CDR2: SGHDT and YYEEEE. The full variable domain, in which reference TRBV5-6 and TRBJ1-5 provide the parts outside the CDR3, is DAGVTQSPTHLIKTRGQQVTLRCSPKSGHDTVSWYQQALGQGPQFIFQYYEEEERQRGNFPDRFSGHQFPNYSSELNVNALLLGDSALYLCASSFGGGDQPQHFGDGTRLSIL.

This clone was detected only a few times. This sequence joins TRBV29-1 and TRBJ2-7, with a possible D match to TRBD1 (6 bases). The CDR3 runs to 12 residues. Per germline, CDR1 SQVTM and CDR2 ANQGSEA. The ends were cut back, 7 bases at V and 3 bases at J, with 13 bases in the middle. CDR3 nucleotide sequence: TGCAGCGGTGGACAGACCTTCTACGAGCAGTACTTC. Its translation: CSGGQTFYEQYF.

The V call is TRBV28, the J call TRBJ2-1, with TRBD2 matching over 9 bases. The CDR3 has 15 amino acids. Germline V lookup: CDR1 MDHEN, CDR2 SYDVKM. V was pared by 8 bases and J by 10 bases, with 15 bases of the junction left unmatched. CDR3: CASSVSASGKSEQFF. The CDR3 DNA sequence: TGTGCCAGCTCAGTTTCGGCTAGCGGGAAGTCGGAGCAGTTCTTC.

The rearrangement uses TRBV11-1 and TRBJ2-7; weak D call: TRBD1 (6 bases). This CDR3 comprises 15 residues. Germline V CDR1 and CDR2: SGHAT, FQDESV (reference sequence). The V end lost 2 bases, the J end lost 4 bases, and 15 bases lay between the germline ends. CDR3 nucleotide sequence: TGTGCCAGCAGCTTACTACCGGGACAACTTTACGAGCAGTACTTC. Translation gives CASSLLPGQLYEQYF. Looking up the rest from reference TRBV11-1 and TRBJ2-7 gives the full variable domain: EAEVAQSPRYKITEKSQAVAFWCDPISGHATLYWYRQILGQGPELLVQFQDESVVDDSQLPKDRFSAERLKGVDSTLKIQPAELGDSAMYLCASSLLPGQLYEQYFGPGTRLTVT.

This clone has a handful of counts. The gene calls are TRBV5-1 and TRBJ1-1; D call uncertain. The ends were cut back, 4 bases at V and 0 bases at J, with 7 bases in the middle. This CDR3 has 13 amino acids. In germline, CDR1 is SGHRS, CDR2 YFSETQ. The CDR3 region is CASSPGLNTEAFF. For the CDR3, the DNA is TGCGCCAGCAGCCCGGGTCTGAACACTGAAGCTTTCTTT.

This clone was found a few times. The chain combines TRBV28 with TRBJ2-1, with D unresolved. This CDR3 spans 11 amino acids. V dropped 5 bases and J dropped 4 bases, with 3 bases sitting between them. Germline CDR1 and CDR2: MDHEN and SYDVKM. The CDR3: CASSVYNEQFF. In nucleotides, the CDR3 is TGTGCCAGCAGTGTATACAATGAGCAGTTCTTC.

This clone appeared a few times. The same CDR3 is also encoded by other DNA sequences in this sample. The rearrangement joins TRBV12-5 to TRBJ1-4; 9 positions agree with TRBD1. CDR1 and CDR2 (germline): LGHNT, FRNRAP. The CDR3 spans 14 residues. V lost 6 bases, J lost 8 bases, and 7 bases stayed unmatched. This CDR3 reads CASGPGQGREKLFF. CDR3 nucleotide sequence: TGTGCTAGTGGCCCGGGACAGGGACGAGAAAAACTGTTTTTT.

This clone was counted only a few times. Here the CDR3 DNA reads TGCAGTGCGCGGGGAGGCGAGACCCAGTACTTC. Amino acids: CSARGGETQYF. The chain is built from TRBV20-1 and TRBJ2-5; weak D call: TRBD2 (6 bases). Germline CDR1 is DFQATT and CDR2 is SNEGSKA (reference sequence). V gave up 6 bases and J gave up 5 bases, with 10 bases separating them. The CDR3 runs to 11 residues.

This clone was detected only a few times. CDR3 loop: CASSFGEEGTPENIQYF. The CDR3 DNA follows: TGTGCCAGCAGTTTTGGGGAGGAGGGTACCCCCGAAAACATTCAGTACTTC. This chain connects TRBV28 to TRBJ2-4, with a tentative D call TRBD2 (6 bases). Germline assignment: CDR1 MDHEN and CDR2 SYDVKM. V was cut by 3 bases and J by 5 bases, with 20 bases left in between. The length of the CDR3 is 17 residues. Complete variable domain (other parts from reference TRBV28 and TRBJ2-4): DVKVTQSSRYLVKRTGEKVFLECVQDMDHENMFWYRQDPGLGLRLIYFSYDVKMKEKGDIPEGYSVSREKKERFSLILESASTNQTSMYLCASSFGEEGTPENIQYFGAGTRLSVL.

This clone was detected only once. Mismatch with germline at one junction end may stem from a read error. The chain recombines TRBV28 with TRBJ1-2; no definite D call. This CDR3 region has 12 residues. The germline V gene has CDR1 MDHEN and CDR2 SYDVKM. The CDR3 bases are TGTGCCAGCAGTTTCGGGGTGTTGGGCTACCCCTTC. Amino acid sequence: CASSFGVLGYPF.

J is TRBJ2-3 and V is TRBV5-6; tentative D call: TRBD1 (6 bases). The CDR3 spans 17 residues. V was pared by 1 base and J by 5 bases, with 20 bases between. The germline gives CDR1 SGHDT, CDR2 YYEEEE. CDR3: CASSLPRGEIVGDTQYF. CDR3 bases: TGTGCCAGCAGCTTGCCCAGGGGAGAGATAGTCGGAGATACGCAGTATTTT.